What follows is one TCR beta chain and its context. Its antigen is currently unknown. The germline V gene encodes CDR1 KGHDR and CDR2 SFDVKD. V was trimmed by 5 bases and J by 3 bases, leaving 10 bases between them. This CDR3 spans 14 amino acids. Method: immunoSEQ multiplex PCR; TCRdb's copy keeps in-frame clones and lacks some. This table holds fewer than 200,000 clones, 85% to 90% found once. These data belong to a study of T cell responses to AZD1222 COVID-19 vaccine. Study outcomes and limitations: Spike-specific TCR breadth rose after two AZD1222 doses, and depth rose as well. Reports indicate that nearly half of spike-specific TCRs are directed at unmutated variant regions. Seropositivity was recorded at baseline in only six AZD1222 recipients. The sample set comprised mostly white British donors with more females, and clonal diversity was possibly underestimated.

The clonotype comes from an adult who received the MenACWY meningococcal vaccine as a control. The chain links TRBV24-1 to TRBJ1-5; tentative D call: TRBD1 (5 bases). Material: peripheral blood, obtained 28 days after the second dose of the MenACWY control vaccine. CDR3 in amino acids: CATSAGGHNQPQHF. The CDR3 DNA follows: TGTGCCACCAGTGCGGGCGGACACAATCAGCCCCAGCATTTT.